This entry is about one T cell receptor (beta chain). The entry originates in a study of blood T cell repertoires in COVID-19. Study-level background: There were acute and convalescent COVID-19 samples, and they came from the United States, Italy and Spain. T cells, B-cell-depleted T cells, or PBMCs supplied cDNA or gDNA.

Per the original data handling: Reference gene primers were amplified, and this amplification served to estimate nucleated cell counts. Libraries were prepared by immunoSEQ multiplex PCR; TCRdb keeps only in-frame clonotypes and omits some of them. The V and J calls and the clone size are those of that table, but D and trimming were determined from the DNA. The sample contains fewer than 200,000 clones, roughly 87% of which appear only once. The sample comprised peripheral blood. This TCR came from a man between 18 and 35 years old who had recovered from COVID-19.

CDR3 loop: CASSIGTGNTIYF. The CDR3 coding sequence is TGCGCCAGCAGCATAGGGACAGGAAACACCATATATTTT. This sequence joins TRBV5-1 and TRBJ1-3; D may be TRBD1 (6 bases). Trimming took off 4 bases at V and 4 bases at J, with 9 bases between the two ends. Germline V gene lookup returns CDR1 SGHRS and CDR2 YFSETQ. The CDR3 totals 13 residues.